Presented here are 25 T cell receptor beta chains from one specimen sequenced in a study of T cells in women clearing cervical HPV infection. Clones were sequenced by immunoSEQ multiplex PCR, and TCRdb holds only the in-frame ones, with some missing. This repertoire comprises about 46,000 clones; its ten largest clones make up 35%. Sequencing used blood buffy coat. The receptors stem from a woman between 18 and 69 years old with a cervical HPV16 infection that either progressed to CIN3+ or cleared (not recorded which).

Points on this clone: The DNA ends 3 residues before the CDR3 does, and the rest of the CDR3 is filled in from the germline J gene. V and J are TRBV7-2 and TRBJ2-3; a weak D match, TRBD2 (5 bases). The CDR3 runs to 15 residues. V lost 1 base, J lost 2 bases, and 10 bases lay in between. Germline V gives CDR1 SGHTA, CDR2 FQGNSA. The CDR3 sequence: CASSLGVGLTDTQYF. The sequenced CDR3 bases are TGTGCCAGCAGCTTAGGGGTAGGACTCACAGATACG.

A note on this clone: The CDR3 extends 3 residues past the end of the read, so its final part is completed from the germline J gene. The chain carries TRBV6-4 and TRBJ2-1, with 11 bases fitting TRBD2. Germline CDR1 MRHNA, CDR2 SNTAGT. This CDR3 is built from 15 residues. The V and J ends lost 0 bases and 9 bases, in that order; junction bases with no gene match: 4. The CDR3 here is CASSDSTSGDREQFF. The CDR3 bases that were read are TGTGCCAGCAGTGACTCGACTAGCGGGGATCGTGAG.

In the case of this clone: The read ends 3 residues early relative to the CDR3; the germline J gene fills the gap. This chain uses TRBV20-1 with TRBJ1-4; no definite D call. Germline V gene lookup returns CDR1 DFQATT and CDR2 SNEGSKA (reference sequence). Trimming pared 6 bases from V and 4 bases from J, leaving 12 bases between. CDR3 size: 13 residues. The CDR3 loop reads CSAPRTSNEKLFF. Partial CDR3 DNA: TGCAGTGCCCCCCGTACAAGTAATGAAAAA.

Concerning this clone itself: From the germline J gene comes the end of the CDR3, since the read stops 3 residues before it. The J gene is TRBJ2-3, the V gene TRBV4-2; 16 nucleotides align to TRBD2. In germline, CDR1 is LGHNA, CDR2 YNFKEQ. V trimming: 0 bases; J trimming: 8 bases; junction bases outside the gene matches: 11. There are 19 residues in the CDR3. The CDR3 loop reads CASSQEVPGLAGGRGTQYF. Incomplete CDR3 DNA: TGTGCCAGCAGCCAAGAGGTCCCGGGACTAGCGGGGGGGCGGGGTACG.

Remarks on this clone: Sequencing ends 3 residues short of the CDR3 end; the germline J gene provides the rest. The rearrangement uses TRBV20-1 and TRBJ2-7; 7 bases map to TRBD1. Germline V gives CDR1 DFQATT, CDR2 SNEGSKA (reference sequence). The CDR3 covers 18 residues. V trimming: 5 bases; J trimming: 2 bases; junction bases outside the gene matches: 21. Incomplete CDR3 DNA: TGCAGTGCTGGAAAGGGGGCCACTCGCCCTTTCACTCCCTACGAG. Translated: CSAGKGATRPFTPYE. In full, the CDR3 reads CSAGKGATRPFTPYEQYF.

Remarks on this clone: The CDR3 goes on 3 residues after the read ends, and that part is filled in from the germline J gene. The rearrangement links TRBV7-6 to TRBJ1-2; TRBD1 might be the D (6 bases). The CDR3 is made up of 13 amino acids. CDR1 and CDR2 (germline): SGHVS, FNYEAQ. Partial CDR3 DNA: TGTGCCAGCAGCTTAGCGGGGGCGCGGGGC. Translation: CASSLAGARG. The whole CDR3 is CASSLAGARGYTF.

With regard to this clone: With the read ending 3 residues before the CDR3 end, the germline J gene is used to fill in that end. This chain links TRBV29-1 with TRBJ1-6; perhaps TRBD1 as D (6 bases). Germline V gene sequence: CDR1 SQVTM, CDR2 ANQGSEA. Deletions cut 6 bases from V and 5 bases from J, with 17 bases between. CDR3 length: 15 amino acids. The sequenced CDR3 bases are TGCAGCGTAGTTATTGGACAGCCTAATAATTCACCC. Residues: CSVVIGQPNNSP. The whole CDR3 region reads CSVVIGQPNNSPLHF.

The CDR3 is CASRDLGDQETQYF. Partial CDR3 DNA: TGTGCCAGTCGGGATCTAGGGGATCAAGAGACC. V usage is TRBV6-2 or TRBV6-3 and J usage is TRBJ2-5; D may match TRBD1 or TRBD2 (5 bases each). Read sequence stops 3 residues before the CDR3 end, and the germline J gene provides the missing end. The V gene lost 9 bases and the J gene lost 2 bases, with 16 bases spanning the gap. CDR1 is MNHEY and CDR2 is SVGEGT in the germline V gene. The CDR3 length is 14 residues.

On this clone itself: The sequenced fragment ends 3 residues before the CDR3 boundary, so the rest is inferred from the germline J gene. The rearrangement uses TRBV7-2 and TRBJ2-7; TRBD1 is a possible D gene (5 bases). Deletions cut 1 base from V and 6 bases from J, with 13 bases between. Germline loops: CDR1 SGHTA, CDR2 FQGNSA. The CDR3 has 14 residues. CDR3 region: CASSLVFPTGEQYF. CDR3 bases read: TGTGCCAGCAGCTTAGTCTTCCCTACAGGCGAG.

In regard to this clone: The CDR3 goes on 3 residues after the read ends, and that part is filled in from the germline J gene. This chain joins TRBV6-1 and TRBJ1-5; D is possibly TRBD1 (5 bases). Trimming left V 3 bases short and J 0 bases short, with 6 bases between. The CDR3 totals 14 residues. The germline CDR1 and CDR2 sequences are MNHNS and SASEGT. CDR3 bases read: TGTGCCAGCAGTGACGGACATAGCAATCAGCCC. Its protein is CASSDGHSNQP. The entire CDR3 protein reads CASSDGHSNQPQHF.

The CDR3 spells CASSQAGTGAYEQYF. Partial CDR3 DNA: TGTGCCAGCAGCCAGGCCGGGACAGGGGCCTACGAG. The chain recombines TRBV7-3 with TRBJ2-7; 10 bases are shared with TRBD1. Read coverage stops 3 residues before the CDR3 terminus; the germline J gene supplies the remainder. V gave up 5 bases and J gave up 2 bases; unmatched junction bases: 6. The germline gives CDR1 SGHTA, CDR2 FQGTGA. This CDR3 spans 15 amino acids.

As for this clone: The read comes to an end 3 residues before the CDR3 does, leaving the germline J gene to fill in the end. The J gene is TRBJ2-1, the V gene TRBV10-3; D might be TRBD1 (5 bases). The CDR3 length is 15 residues. The V and J ends lost 5 bases and 6 bases respectively, with 17 bases between them. CDR1 and CDR2 from the germline V gene are ENHRY and SYGVKD. The CDR3 loop reads CAISSTAGRGNEQFF. CDR3 DNA, as far as it was read: TGTGCCATCAGTTCGACAGCTGGTAGAGGCAATGAG.

Note on this clone: The junction and the germline gene differ at one end; a read error may be behind it. The DNA ends 3 residues before the CDR3 does, and the rest of the CDR3 is filled in from the germline J gene. Other DNA sequences in this specimen translate into the identical CDR3. The chain recombines TRBV18 with TRBJ1-2; D perhaps matches TRBD1 (5 bases). Germline V CDR1 and CDR2: KGHSH, LQKENI. The CDR3 extends over 13 amino acids. The CDR3 protein is CASSLGARYGYTF. The CDR3 DNA, read in part, is TGTGCTAGCTCACTTGGGGCGAGGTATGGC.

Worth noting for this clone: The observed sequence ends 3 residues before the CDR3 terminus, with the missing tail filled in from the germline J gene. V is TRBV30 and J is TRBJ2-1; tentatively, D is TRBD1 (6 bases). Deletions cut 4 bases from V and 7 bases from J, with 11 bases between. Germline CDR1 is GTSNPN and CDR2 is SVGIG (reference sequence). The CDR3 covers 12 residues. CDR3 DNA, as far as it was read: TGTGCCTGGAAACAGGGATGGAATGAG. Residues: CAWKQGWNE. The entire CDR3 protein is CAWKQGWNEQFF.

As to this clone: The CDR3 is cut off 3 residues early in the read; its end comes from the germline J gene. This chain links TRBV20-1 with TRBJ1-5; D remains ambiguous. With 3 bases removed from V and 0 bases from J, the gap between germline ends came to 12 bases. In germline, CDR1 is DFQATT, CDR2 SNEGSKA (reference sequence). CDR3 size: 15 residues. The sequenced CDR3 bases are TGCAGTGCTAGGTCGGGGTCGGATAGCAATCAGCCC. This translates into CSARSGSDSNQP. The full CDR3 protein is CSARSGSDSNQPQHF.

Concerning this clone: The CDR3 extends 3 residues past the end of the read, so its final part is completed from the germline J gene. The chain is built from TRBV29-1 and TRBJ2-3; 11 nucleotides agree with TRBD1. The CDR3 spans 13 residues. From germline, CDR1 is SQVTM and CDR2 ANQGSEA. CDR3: CSVWTGGNQPQYF. The CDR3 bases that were read are TGCAGCGTTTGGACAGGGGGCAATCAGCCG.

Details on this clone: The read gets to within 3 residues of the CDR3 end, and the germline J gene fills in the rest. The gene calls are TRBV7-6 and TRBJ1-6; a possible D gene is TRBD1 (5 bases). V was clipped by 2 bases and J by 7 bases, with 9 bases between them. CDR3 length: 14 amino acids. Looked up from germline, CDR1 is SGHVS and CDR2 is FNYEAQ. CDR3 protein: CASSLQGENSPLHF. The sequenced CDR3 bases are TGTGCCAGCAGCTTACAGGGTGAGAATTCACCC.

For this clone: The CDR3 goes on 3 residues after the read ends, and that part is filled in from the germline J gene. This chain connects TRBV7-8 to TRBJ1-6; 8 positions agree with TRBD1. The CDR3 contains 15 residues. The V segment lost 3 bases and the J segment 7 bases; nucleotides outside the gene matches: 5. Germline values: CDR1 SGHVS, CDR2 FQNEAQ. Incomplete CDR3 DNA: TGTGCCAGCAGCTTCGGACAGGGCAGGAATTCACCC. It yields the protein CASSFGQGRNSP. The complete CDR3 sequence is CASSFGQGRNSPLHF. Using reference TRBV7-8 and TRBJ1-6 for the parts outside the CDR3, the full variable domain is GAGVSQSPRYKVAKRGQDVALRCDPISGHVSLFWYQQALGQGPEFLTYFQNEAQLDKSGLPSDRFFAERPEGSVSTLKIQRTQQEDSAVYLCASSFGQGRNSPLHFGNGTRLTVT.

The CDR3 DNA, read in part, is TGCAGCGTTGAAAGTGCGGGAGGGCATAATGAG. This encodes CSVESAGGHNE. The full-length CDR3 reads as CSVESAGGHNEQFF. The J gene is TRBJ2-1, the V gene TRBV29-1; 9 bases map to TRBD2. The CDR3 end lies 3 residues beyond the end of the read and is filled in from the germline J gene. The CDR3 covers 14 residues. Germline CDR1 is SQVTM and CDR2 is ANQGSEA. After removal of 2 bases from V and 7 bases from J, the junction contained 6 bases not matched to a gene.

With respect to this clone: The read is 3 residues too short to cover the CDR3 end, so that end is filled in from the germline J gene. The rearrangement joins TRBV5-1 to TRBJ2-2; D is uncertain. Germline V gene data show CDR1 as SGHRS and CDR2 as YFSETQ. This CDR3 contains 15 residues. The V and J ends lost 2 bases and 5 bases respectively, with 13 bases between them. CDR3 sequence reads: CASSFADVETGELFF. The CDR3 DNA, read in part, is TGCGCCAGCAGCTTCGCGGATGTGGAAACCGGGGAG.

CDR3 DNA, as far as it was read: TGCGCCAGCAGCCAACAGGGGAGGAGGCACGACTATGGC. Amino acids: CASSQQGRRHDYG. The whole CDR3 sequence reads CASSQQGRRHDYGYTF. The rearrangement joins TRBV5-1 to TRBJ1-2; 7 bases fit TRBD1. The CDR3 extends 3 residues past the end of the read, so its final part is completed from the germline J gene. CDR1 and CDR2 from the germline V gene are SGHRS and YFSETQ. V lost 4 bases and J lost 3; bases outside the gene matches: 12. The CDR3 extends over 16 amino acids. The full variable domain, its missing parts supplied by reference TRBV5-1 and TRBJ1-2, is KAGVTQTPRYLIKTRGQQVTLSCSPISGHRSVSWYQQTPGQGLQFLFEYFSETQRNKGNFPGRFSGRQFSNSRSEMNVSTLELGDSALYLCASSQQGRRHDYGYTFGSGTRLTVV.

Concerning this clone: The observed sequence ends 3 residues before the CDR3 terminus, with the missing tail filled in from the germline J gene. The chain joins TRBV29-1 to TRBJ2-7; TRBD1 aligns across 8 bases. The trim removed 6 bases at V and 3 bases at J, leaving 4 bases unmatched. The germline CDR1 and CDR2 sequences are SQVTM and ANQGSEA. This CDR3 contains 12 residues. The sequenced part of the CDR3 DNA is TGCAGCGTCGAGACAGGGGACTACGAG. It yields the protein CSVETGDYE. The complete CDR3 protein is CSVETGDYEQYF.

As concerns this clone: Coverage ceases 3 residues before the CDR3 finishes, and the germline J gene fills in the end. The chain is built from TRBV6-1 and TRBJ2-7, with TRBD2 as a possible D gene (6 bases). V was shortened by 1 base and J by 2 bases, with 12 bases between the two germline ends. Germline V gives CDR1 MNHNS, CDR2 SASEGT. The CDR3 extends over 15 amino acids. CDR3 bases read: TGTGCCAGCAGTGAAGTAGGGAGCGGGCCCTACGAG. It specifies CASSEVGSGPYE. The full CDR3 is CASSEVGSGPYEQYF.

Note on this clone: Sequencing ends 3 residues short of the CDR3 end; the germline J gene provides the rest. The chain has TRBV6-1 and TRBJ1-5; D gene ambiguous. Germline CDR1 and CDR2: MNHNS and SASEGT. The CDR3 totals 16 residues. V lost 2 bases and J 0 bases, leaving 11 bases between the germline ends. The sequenced part of the CDR3 DNA is TGTGCCAGCAGTGAATCTCGGGTCTATAGCAATCAGCCC. Protein product: CASSESRVYSNQP. The complete CDR3 protein is CASSESRVYSNQPQHF.

A note on this clone: The read terminates 3 residues before the CDR3 end, so the remaining end is supplied by the germline J gene. The rearrangement uses TRBV19 and TRBJ1-3, with D hard to call. V was trimmed by 5 bases and J by 2 bases, leaving 16 bases between them. The CDR3 consists of 16 residues. Germline loops: CDR1 LNHDA, CDR2 SQIVND (reference sequence). The covered CDR3 bases are TGTGCCAGTAGTCCTGGCATACAACAGACTGGAAACACC. This codes for CASSPGIQQTGNT. The complete CDR3 reads CASSPGIQQTGNTIYF.